The 15 T cell receptor beta chains below all came from one sample that was sequenced in a study of cytomegalovirus exposure and HLA in healthy donors. The PCR made use of 60 Vbeta and 13 Jbeta primers. Generated by immunoSEQ multiplex PCR, the TCRdb table keeps only in-frame clones and is missing some. The sample holds around 210,000 clones, over 65% seen once. The sequenced material came from PBMCs. The source is a woman aged 25-40 years in good health and CMV-seronegative.

A single count supports this clone. The chain recombines TRBV2 with TRBJ2-7, with 10 bases fitting TRBD1. The CDR3 consists of 14 residues. Germline V lookup: CDR1 SNHLY, CDR2 FYNNEI. V shed 6 bases and J 3 bases; nucleotides not matched to a gene: 5. The CDR3 loop is CASRPGQGDYEQYF. The CDR3 bases are TGTGCCAGCAGGCCCGGACAGGGGGACTACGAGCAGTACTTC.

V and J are TRBV10-1 and TRBJ2-5, with TRBD2 matching over 7 bases. The DNA end favors TRBJ2-7, so the J call may be wrong. From germline, CDR1 is WNHNN and CDR2 SYGVQD (reference sequence). This CDR3 is 13 amino acids long. CDR3 DNA: TGCGCCACAATAGCGGGTATTACCTACGAGCAGTACTTC. This codes for CATIAGITYEQYF.

The CDR3 region is CASSKGMNTEAFF. DNA for the CDR3: TGTGCCAGCAGTAAGGGGATGAACACTGAAGCTTTCTTT. The V and J genes are TRBV6-6 and TRBJ1-1; TRBD1 is a possible D gene (5 bases). V was clipped by 5 bases and J by 0 bases, with 7 bases between them. The CDR3 runs 13 residues. The germline V gene encodes CDR1 MNHNY and CDR2 SVGAGI (reference sequence).

This chain uses TRBV18 with TRBJ2-3, with D unclear. The CDR3 has 15 amino acids. Deletions cut 3 bases from V and 4 bases from J, with 14 bases between. Germline V lookup: CDR1 KGHSH, CDR2 LQKENI. CDR3 loop: CASSPSSVRADTQYF. CDR3 coding DNA: TGTGCCAGCTCACCGTCGTCAGTTCGGGCAGATACGCAGTATTTT.

This clone was seen a few times. V gene TRBV30 combines with J gene TRBJ1-3, with 9 bases identical to TRBD1. The germline V gene encodes CDR1 GTSNPN and CDR2 SVGIG (reference sequence). The V and J ends lost 2 bases and 5 bases, in that order; junction bases with no gene match: 4. CDR3 length: 14 residues. For the CDR3, the DNA is TGTGCCTGGAGTCCTGGGACAGGGAGAAACACCATATATTTT. Protein: CAWSPGTGRNTIYF.

This clone has only one observation. J is TRBJ1-4 and V is TRBV30; D is unclear. V gave up 3 bases and J gave up 2 bases, with 13 bases separating them. Germline assignment: CDR1 GTSNPN and CDR2 SVGIG (reference sequence). The CDR3 sequence is 15 residues long. CDR3 nucleotide sequence: TGTGCCTGGAGAGCCGACTCAAAGACTAATGAAAAACTGTTTTTT. Amino acids: CAWRADSKTNEKLFF.

The chain combines TRBV5-1 with TRBJ2-4; possible D gene TRBD2, 6 bases. In germline, CDR1 is SGHRS, CDR2 YFSETQ. This CDR3 region has 15 residues. V lost 9 bases to trimming and J lost 0 bases, with 16 bases between them. The DNA for the CDR3 is TGCGCCACATCGCGGGATACTCTAGCCAAAAACATTCAGTACTTC. Translating it yields CATSRDTLAKNIQYF.

The CDR3 reads CASSPGHRGNTEAFF. CDR3 DNA sequence: TGTGCCAGCTCACCGGGACACCGGGGGAACACTGAAGCTTTCTTT. V gene TRBV18 combines with J gene TRBJ1-1; tentatively, D is TRBD1 (6 bases). V was pared by 3 bases and J by 1 base, with 12 bases between. Germline CDR1 KGHSH, CDR2 LQKENI. The CDR3 spans 15 residues.

The CDR3 protein is CASRGGGLVNTDTQYF. CDR3 coding DNA: TGCGCCAGCAGAGGGGGAGGGCTAGTGAATACAGATACGCAGTATTTT. The chain couples TRBV5-1 to TRBJ2-3, with D possibly being TRBD2 (7 bases). V lost 5 bases, J lost 3 bases, and 19 bases lay in between. The germline CDR1 and CDR2 sequences are SGHRS and YFSETQ. CDR3 length: 16 amino acids.

The V and J genes are TRBV2 and TRBJ1-3, with a possible D match to TRBD1 (5 bases). CDR3 length equals 13 residues. Germline V lookup: CDR1 SNHLY, CDR2 FYNNEI. Trimming stripped 10 bases from V and 3 bases from J, with 13 bases between. CDR3 amino acids: CANGHPDGNTIYF. The CDR3 DNA reads TGTGCCAACGGACACCCTGATGGAAACACCATATATTTT.

The chain carries TRBV19 and TRBJ2-7; 9 positions agree with TRBD2. V shed 7 bases and J 4 bases; nucleotides not matched to a gene: 8. Germline V gene sequence: CDR1 LNHDA, CDR2 SQIVND (reference sequence). The CDR3 covers 14 residues. CDR3 nucleotide sequence: TGTGCCAGTACCTCTAGCGGGGAGCTTTACGAGCAGTACTTC. Translation: CASTSSGELYEQYF.

This chain links TRBV28 with TRBJ2-7, with D tentatively TRBD1 (5 bases). Germline lookup yields CDR1 MDHEN and CDR2 SYDVKM. The CDR3 sequence is 15 residues long. Between the trimmed V and J ends, which lost 6 bases and 1 base, there was a span of 16 bases. The CDR3 region is CASRQWGLGSYEQYF. The DNA for the CDR3 is TGTGCCAGCAGGCAGTGGGGCCTAGGGTCCTACGAGCAGTACTTC. Full variable domain (missing parts from reference TRBV28 and TRBJ2-7): DVKVTQSSRYLVKRTGEKVFLECVQDMDHENMFWYRQDPGLGLRLIYFSYDVKMKEKGDIPEGYSVSREKKERFSLILESASTNQTSMYLCASRQWGLGSYEQYFGPGTRLTVT.

This chain links TRBV5-6 with TRBJ1-2; TRBD1 is a possible D gene (6 bases). The CDR3 length is 14 residues. The germline V gene encodes CDR1 SGHDT and CDR2 YYEEEE. With 4 bases removed from V and 4 bases from J, the gap between germline ends came to 14 bases. The CDR3 sequence is CASSAGTSLYGYTF. The CDR3 nucleotides read TGTGCCAGCAGCGCCGGGACATCCCTCTATGGCTACACCTTC.

The chain is built from TRBV28 and TRBJ1-2; TRBD1 might be the D (5 bases). Germline lookup yields CDR1 MDHEN and CDR2 SYDVKM. The CDR3 has 16 residues. V dropped 3 bases and J dropped 3 bases, with 17 bases sitting between them. The CDR3 protein is CASSLGSGGIDYGYTF. CDR3 bases: TGTGCCAGCAGTTTGGGCTCGGGGGGTATCGACTATGGCTACACCTTC.

The chain is built from TRBV4-1 and TRBJ2-1, with 8 bases lining up with TRBD2. CDR3 length: 15 residues. J lost 1 base, V lost 4 bases, and 3 bases had no gene match. The germline CDR1 and CDR2 sequences are MGHRA and YSYEKL. The CDR3 reads CASSRSGISYNEQFF. The CDR3, as DNA: TGCGCCAGCAGCCGTAGCGGGATTTCCTACAATGAGCAGTTCTTC.